The 11 T cell receptor beta chains in this list originate from one sample, sequenced in a study of kidney transplant recipient with SARS-CoV-2 infection. TCRdb reprocessed the reads via MiXCR and lists one record per CDR3 protein. Among roughly 230,000 distinct CDR3 sequences, more than 25% were seen once, and the ten largest hold less than 8.5%. Sequencing used a blood sample, obtained at baseline and on day 111 from a kidney transplant recipient. All receptors derive from a male patient between 25 and 40 years old who had COVID-19 and was a kidney transplant recipient. Some T cells may be supplied by the graft donor.

This clonotype was counted ten times or more. The chain combines TRBV5-1 with TRBJ1-3, with D perhaps matching TRBD1 (5 bases). Germline V lookup: CDR1 SGHRS, CDR2 YFSETQ. The CDR3 consists of 16 residues. Trimming left V 0 bases short and J 0 bases short, with 10 bases between. The CDR3 loop reads CASSLEGIRSGNTIYF. Written as DNA, the CDR3 is TGCGCCAGCAGCTTGGAGGGGATCCGCTCTGGAAACACCATATATTTT.

This clonotype has at least ten counts. The J gene is TRBJ2-3, the V gene TRBV6-4, with 12 bases aligning to TRBD2. V was pared by 6 bases and J by 0 bases, with 4 bases of the junction left unmatched. The CDR3 contains 16 residues. Germline V gives CDR1 MRHNA, CDR2 SNTAGT. Here the CDR3 DNA reads TGTGCCAGCAGCGCCGGGACTAGCGGGAGCACAGATACGCAGTATTTT. Protein: CASSAGTSGSTDTQYF.

Worth noting for this clonotype: A much bigger clone sits one base away, suggesting this may be a read error. The V gene is TRBV29-1, the J gene TRBJ1-1; D is undetermined. Looked up from germline, CDR1 is SQVTM and CDR2 is ANQGSEA. The CDR3 spans 13 residues. DNA for the CDR3: TGCAGCGTTGTTATAGCAGTCGGCACTGAAGCTCTCTTT. Its protein is CSVVIAVGTEALF.

Comments on this clonotype: This may arise from a read error, as a much more abundant clone is one base away. The V and J genes are TRBV12-3 or TRBV12-4 and TRBJ2-3; TRBD2 is a possible D gene (6 bases). Gene TRBJ2-5 matches the end of the DNA better, so the J call may be wrong. The CDR3 length is 10 residues. The CDR3 DNA sequence: TGTGCCAGCATGGGGGGGACCCAGTACTTC. Translation: CASMGGTQYF.

As regards this clonotype: A much larger clone differs from this one at a single base, so this may be a read error. The rearrangement uses TRBV3-1 and TRBJ2-5; no definite D call. This CDR3 contains 17 residues. Deletions cut 8 bases from V and 5 bases from J, with 27 bases between. Germline V gene data show CDR1 as LGHDT and CDR2 as YNNKEL (reference sequence). CDR3 sequence (DNA): TGTGCCAGCGGCGACCTTGTTCCCATTTCTTTCTCTGAGACCCAGTACTTC. Translated: CASGDLVPISFSETQYF.

This clonotype was found many times. The chain employs TRBV6-5 and TRBJ1-3; 8 bases agree with TRBD1. The CDR3 is 15 amino acids. The J segment lost 0 bases and the V segment lost 5 bases, leaving 3 bases of the junction unmatched. Germline V gene lookup returns CDR1 MNHEY and CDR2 SVGAGI. CDR3 in amino acids: CASSRDRFSGNTIYF. The CDR3 DNA reads TGTGCCAGCAGTAGGGACAGGTTCTCTGGAAACACCATATATTTT.

This clonotype was counted a few times. The rearrangement joins TRBV20-1 to TRBJ1-5, with 7 positions matching TRBD1. This CDR3 has 16 residues. After removal of 5 bases from V and 2 bases from J, the junction contained 12 bases not matched to a gene. CDR1 is DFQATT and CDR2 is SNEGSKA in the germline V gene (reference sequence). As DNA, the CDR3 is TGCAGTGCTTCAGGACATCAAGGGGGCCGCAATCAGCCCCAGCATTTT. It translates to CSASGHQGGRNQPQHF.

This clonotype was picked up many times. The rearrangement uses TRBV28 and TRBJ1-6, with a weak D call TRBD1 (5 bases). Per the germline V gene, CDR1 is MDHEN and CDR2 is SYDVKM. The CDR3 extends over 16 amino acids. V lost 6 bases and J lost 7, with 19 bases in between. The CDR3 coding sequence is TGTGCCAGCAGCCTCAACGCCGGGACTGCGAATTCACCCCTCCACTTT. Encoded protein: CASSLNAGTANSPLHF.

This clonotype was seen a few times. The CDR3 DNA sequence: TGTGCCAGCAGCAGGGACGGGCATGATACGCAGTATTTT. It specifies CASSRDGHDTQYF. V gene TRBV5-6 combines with J gene TRBJ2-3; D is tentatively TRBD1 or TRBD2 (5 bases each). Germline V gene data show CDR1 as SGHDT and CDR2 as YYEEEE. V was shortened by 4 bases and J by 6 bases, with 12 bases between the two germline ends. The CDR3 has 13 amino acids.

This clonotype occurred a few times. The junction differs from germline at one of its ends, possibly a read error. The rearrangement joins TRBV9 to TRBJ1-2; the D gene is possibly TRBD1 (5 bases). The length of the CDR3 is 13 residues. Germline V gene data show CDR1 as SGDLS and CDR2 as YYNGEE. CDR3 nucleotide sequence: TGTGCCGGCAGCGTAGGAGGGGACCCTATCTACACCTTC. Translating gives CAGSVGGDPIYTF.

Notes on this clonotype: A much larger clone lies a single base off, so this may be a read error. The J gene is TRBJ1-2, the V gene TRBV11-1, with D uncertain. V lost 5 bases and J 4 bases, leaving 23 bases between the germline ends. This CDR3 contains 17 residues. The germline gives CDR1 SGHAT, CDR2 FQDESV (reference sequence). For the CDR3, the DNA is TGTGCCAGCAGCAATTACCTTAAGGCTGGAAAGACCTATGGCTACACCTTC. It is translated as CASSNYLKAGKTYGYTF.